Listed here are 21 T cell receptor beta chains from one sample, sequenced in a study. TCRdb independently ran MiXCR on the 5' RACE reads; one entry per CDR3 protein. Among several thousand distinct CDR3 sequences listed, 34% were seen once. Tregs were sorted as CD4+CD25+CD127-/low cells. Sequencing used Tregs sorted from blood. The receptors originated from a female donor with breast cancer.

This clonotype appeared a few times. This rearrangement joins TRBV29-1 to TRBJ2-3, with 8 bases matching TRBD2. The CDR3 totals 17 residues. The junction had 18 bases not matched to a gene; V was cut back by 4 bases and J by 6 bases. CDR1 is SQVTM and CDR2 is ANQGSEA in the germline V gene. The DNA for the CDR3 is TGCAGCGTTGTAGTCGAGAGAGGTCGAGCGGGAGCGGATACGCAGTATTTT. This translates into CSVVVERGRAGADTQYF.

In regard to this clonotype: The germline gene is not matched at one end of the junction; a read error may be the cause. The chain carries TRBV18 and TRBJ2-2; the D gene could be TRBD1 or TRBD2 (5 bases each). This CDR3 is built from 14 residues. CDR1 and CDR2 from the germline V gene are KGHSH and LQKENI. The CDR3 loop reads CASSPLLTVGEPFF. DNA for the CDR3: TGTGCCAGCTCACCACTTCTAACCGTGGGGGAGCCGTTTTTT.

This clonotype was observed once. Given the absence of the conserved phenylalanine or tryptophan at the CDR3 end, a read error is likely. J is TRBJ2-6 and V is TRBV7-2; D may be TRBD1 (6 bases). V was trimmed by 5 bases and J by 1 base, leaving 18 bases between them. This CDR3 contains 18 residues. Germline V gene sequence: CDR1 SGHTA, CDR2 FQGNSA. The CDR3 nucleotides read TGTGCCAGCAGCCTCCGACCGGGACACCTGTCTGGGGCCAACGTCCTGACTTGC. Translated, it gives CASSLRPGHLSGANVLTC.

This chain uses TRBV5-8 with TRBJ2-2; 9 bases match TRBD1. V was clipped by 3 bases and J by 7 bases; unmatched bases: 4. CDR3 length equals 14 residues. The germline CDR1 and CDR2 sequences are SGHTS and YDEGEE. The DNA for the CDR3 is TGTGCCAGCAGCTACAGGGGGCCGGGCGGGGAGCTGTTTTTT. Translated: CASSYRGPGGELFF. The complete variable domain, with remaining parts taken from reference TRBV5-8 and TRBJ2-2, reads EAGVTQSPTHLIKTRGQQATLRCSPISGHTSVYWYQQALGLGLQFLLWYDEGEERNRGNFPPRFSGRQFPNYSSELNVNALELEDSALYLCASSYRGPGGELFFGEGSRLTVL.

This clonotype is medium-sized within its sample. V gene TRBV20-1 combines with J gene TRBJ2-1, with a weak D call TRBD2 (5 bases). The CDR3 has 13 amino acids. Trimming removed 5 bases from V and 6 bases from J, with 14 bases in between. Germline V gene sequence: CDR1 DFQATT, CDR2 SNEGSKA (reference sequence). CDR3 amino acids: CSAGLDAVNEQFF. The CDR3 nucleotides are TGCAGTGCTGGACTTGACGCAGTCAATGAGCAGTTCTTC.

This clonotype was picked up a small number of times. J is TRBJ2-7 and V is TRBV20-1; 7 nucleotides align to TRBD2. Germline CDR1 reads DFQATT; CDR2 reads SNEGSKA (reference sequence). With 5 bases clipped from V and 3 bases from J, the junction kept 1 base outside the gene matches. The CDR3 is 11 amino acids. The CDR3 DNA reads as TGCAGTGCTGGGGACTACTACGAGCAGTACGTC. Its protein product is CSAGDYYEQYV.

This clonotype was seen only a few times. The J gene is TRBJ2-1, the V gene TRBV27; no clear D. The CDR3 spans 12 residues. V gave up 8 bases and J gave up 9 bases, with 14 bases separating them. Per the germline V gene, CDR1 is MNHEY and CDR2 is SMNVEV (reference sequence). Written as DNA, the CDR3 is TGTGCCAGCGGTAGAATTACGGGTGAGCAGTTCTTC. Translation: CASGRITGEQFF.

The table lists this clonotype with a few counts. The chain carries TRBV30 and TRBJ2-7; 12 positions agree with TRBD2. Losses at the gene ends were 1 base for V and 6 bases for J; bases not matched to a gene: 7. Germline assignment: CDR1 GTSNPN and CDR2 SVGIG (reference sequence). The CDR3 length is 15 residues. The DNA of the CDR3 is TGTGCCTGGAGTGGTCGACTAGCGGGAGTGGGCGAGCAGTACTTC. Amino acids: CAWSGRLAGVGEQYF. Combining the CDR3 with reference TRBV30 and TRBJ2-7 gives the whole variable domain SQTIHQWPATLVQPVGSPLSLECTVEGTSNPNLYWYRQAAGRGLQLLFYSVGIGQISSEVPQNLSASRPQDRQFILSSKKLLLSDSGFYLCAWSGRLAGVGEQYFGPGTRLTVT.

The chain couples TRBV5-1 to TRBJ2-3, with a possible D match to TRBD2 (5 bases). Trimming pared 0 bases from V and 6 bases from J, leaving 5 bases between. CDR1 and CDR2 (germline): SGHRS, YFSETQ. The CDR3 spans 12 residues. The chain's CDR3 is CASSLGGDTQYF. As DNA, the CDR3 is TGCGCCAGCAGCTTGGGCGGGGATACGCAGTATTTT.

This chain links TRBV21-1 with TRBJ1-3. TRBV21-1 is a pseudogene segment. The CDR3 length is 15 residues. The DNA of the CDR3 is TGTGCCAGCAGCAGGGGGGACTGCACTGGAAACACCATATATTTT. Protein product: CASSRGDCTGNTIYF.

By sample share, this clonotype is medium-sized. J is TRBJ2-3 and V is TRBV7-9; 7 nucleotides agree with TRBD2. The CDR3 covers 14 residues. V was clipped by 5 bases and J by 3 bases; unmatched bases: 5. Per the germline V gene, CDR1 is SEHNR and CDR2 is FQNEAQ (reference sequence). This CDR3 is CASSPLALTDTQYF. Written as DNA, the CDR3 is TGTGCCAGCAGCCCACTAGCGCTAACAGATACGCAGTATTTT.

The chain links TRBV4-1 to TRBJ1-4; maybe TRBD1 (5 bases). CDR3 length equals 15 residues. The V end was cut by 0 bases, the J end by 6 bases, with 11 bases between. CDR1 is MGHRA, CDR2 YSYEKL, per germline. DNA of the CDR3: TGCGCCAGCAGCCAAGATGGGCAGGGTGATGAAAAACTGTTTTTT. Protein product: CASSQDGQGDEKLFF.

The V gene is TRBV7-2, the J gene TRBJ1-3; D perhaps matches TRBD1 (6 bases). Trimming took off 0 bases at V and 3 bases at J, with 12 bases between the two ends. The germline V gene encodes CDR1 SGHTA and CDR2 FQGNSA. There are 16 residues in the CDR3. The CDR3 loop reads CASSLAVAGVGNTIYF. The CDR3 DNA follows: TGTGCCAGCAGCTTAGCAGTGGCAGGGGTTGGAAACACCATATATTTT.

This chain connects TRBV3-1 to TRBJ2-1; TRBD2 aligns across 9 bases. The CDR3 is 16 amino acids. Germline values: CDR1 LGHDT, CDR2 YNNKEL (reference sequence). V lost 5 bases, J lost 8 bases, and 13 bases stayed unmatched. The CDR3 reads CASSVLLAGMNHEQFF. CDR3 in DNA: TGTGCCAGCAGCGTCTTACTAGCGGGCATGAATCATGAGCAGTTCTTC.

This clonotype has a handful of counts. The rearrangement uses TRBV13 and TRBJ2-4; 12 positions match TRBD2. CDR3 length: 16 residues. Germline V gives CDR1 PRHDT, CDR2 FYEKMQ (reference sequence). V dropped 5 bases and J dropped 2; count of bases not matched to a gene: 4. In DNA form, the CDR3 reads TGTGCCAGCAGCCCAGGACTAGCGGGAACCAAAAACATTCAGTACTTC. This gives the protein CASSPGLAGTKNIQYF.

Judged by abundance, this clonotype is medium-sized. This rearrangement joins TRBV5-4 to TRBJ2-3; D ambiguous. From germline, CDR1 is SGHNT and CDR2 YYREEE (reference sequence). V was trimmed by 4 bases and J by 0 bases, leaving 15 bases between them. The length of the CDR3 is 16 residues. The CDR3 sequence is CASSRVPGRSTDTQYF. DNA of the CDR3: TGTGCCAGCAGCCGCGTGCCAGGCCGTAGCACAGATACGCAGTATTTT.

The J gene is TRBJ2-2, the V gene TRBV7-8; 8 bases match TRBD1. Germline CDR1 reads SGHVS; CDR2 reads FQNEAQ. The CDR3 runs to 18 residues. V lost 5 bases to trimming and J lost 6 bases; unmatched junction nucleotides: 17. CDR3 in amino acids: CASSPRRFHRGASGELFF. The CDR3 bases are TGTGCCAGCAGCCCGAGGCGGTTTCACAGGGGGGCTTCCGGGGAGCTGTTTTTT.

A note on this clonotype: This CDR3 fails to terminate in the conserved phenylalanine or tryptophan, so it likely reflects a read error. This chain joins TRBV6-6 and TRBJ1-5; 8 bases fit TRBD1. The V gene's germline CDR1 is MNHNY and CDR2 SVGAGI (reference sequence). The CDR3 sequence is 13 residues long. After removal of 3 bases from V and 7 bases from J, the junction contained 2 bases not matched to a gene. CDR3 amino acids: CASSYPGGQPQHS. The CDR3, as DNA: TGTGCCAGCAGTTATCCAGGGGGCCAGCCCCAGCATTCT.

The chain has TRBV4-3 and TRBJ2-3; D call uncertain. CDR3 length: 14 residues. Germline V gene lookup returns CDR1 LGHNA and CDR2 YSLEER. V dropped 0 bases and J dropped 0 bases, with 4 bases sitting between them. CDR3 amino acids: CASSQDRSTDTQYF. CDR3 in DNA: TGCGCCAGCAGCCAAGACAGAAGCACAGATACGCAGTATTTT.

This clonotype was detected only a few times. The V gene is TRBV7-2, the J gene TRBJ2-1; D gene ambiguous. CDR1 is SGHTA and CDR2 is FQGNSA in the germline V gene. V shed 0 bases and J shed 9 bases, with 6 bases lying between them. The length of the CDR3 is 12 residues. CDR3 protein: CTSSLAVGEQFF. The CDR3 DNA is TGTACCAGCAGCTTAGCCGTCGGTGAGCAGTTCTTC. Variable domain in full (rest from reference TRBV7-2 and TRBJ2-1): GAGVSQSPSNKVTEKGKDVELRCDPISGHTALYWYRQSLGQGLEFLIYFQGNSAPDKSGLPSDRFSAERTGGSVSTLTIQRTQQEDSAVYLCTSSLAVGEQFFGPGTRLTVL.

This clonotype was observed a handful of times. This chain's CDR3 is CASSEILVGGTGELFF. In nucleotides, the CDR3 is TGTGCCAGCAGTGAGATCCTGGTGGGTGGCACCGGGGAGCTGTTTTTT. The V gene is TRBV6-1, the J gene TRBJ2-2; D gene unclear. The length of the CDR3 is 16 residues. Per the germline V gene, CDR1 is MNHNS and CDR2 is SASEGT. Between the trimmed V and J ends, which lost 3 bases and 4 bases, there was a span of 15 bases.